The entry below describes one T cell receptor (beta chain). This record belongs to a study of cytomegalovirus exposure and HLA in healthy donors. The germline V gene encodes CDR1 MGHRA and CDR2 YSYEKL. Trimming took 0 bases from V and 6 from J; bases not matched to a gene: 7. The CDR3 covers 15 residues. Researchers ran the PCR with 60 Vbeta and 13 Jbeta primers. Measured with immunoSEQ multiplex PCR; TCRdb has only the in-frame clones, and not every one. The sample has 150,000 to 200,000 clones; 75% to 80% are singletons. This TCR came from a man aged 50-59 years in good health and CMV-seropositive. Sample: PBMCs. V gene TRBV4-1 combines with J gene TRBJ1-2; 7 nucleotides agree with TRBD1. The CDR3 sequence: CASSQDQTTGNGYTF. The CDR3 coding sequence is TGCGCCAGCAGCCAAGATCAAACGACAGGGAATGGCTACACCTTC.